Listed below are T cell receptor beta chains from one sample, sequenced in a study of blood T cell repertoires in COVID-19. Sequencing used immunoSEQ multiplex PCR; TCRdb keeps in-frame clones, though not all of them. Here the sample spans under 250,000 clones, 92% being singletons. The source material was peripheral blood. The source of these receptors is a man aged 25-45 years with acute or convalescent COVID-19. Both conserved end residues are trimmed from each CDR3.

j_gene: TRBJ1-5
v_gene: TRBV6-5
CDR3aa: ASSYEQGVRQPQH

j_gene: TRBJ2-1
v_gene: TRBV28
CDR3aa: ASARQGAVYGEQF

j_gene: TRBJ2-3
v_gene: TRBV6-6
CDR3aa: ASSSMTSGRTDTQY

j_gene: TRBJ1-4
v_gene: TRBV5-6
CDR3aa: ASSLGSRGEKLF

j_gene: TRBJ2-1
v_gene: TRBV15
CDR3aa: ATSRDLGRNYNEQF

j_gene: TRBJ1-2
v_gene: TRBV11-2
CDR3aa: ASSNPGQTNYGYT

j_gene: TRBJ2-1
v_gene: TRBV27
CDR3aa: ASSLLGGNNEQF

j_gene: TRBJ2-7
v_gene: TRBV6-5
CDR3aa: ASSLTSKGEQY

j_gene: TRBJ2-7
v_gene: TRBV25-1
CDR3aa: ASRVTGTYEQY

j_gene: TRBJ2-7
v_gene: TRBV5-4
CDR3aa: ASSSGTSGTFSYEQY

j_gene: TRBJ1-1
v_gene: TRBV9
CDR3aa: ASSVVGGGEAF

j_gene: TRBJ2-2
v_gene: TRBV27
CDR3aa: ASSGTVNTGELF

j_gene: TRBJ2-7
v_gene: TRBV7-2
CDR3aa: ASSLKAGVSEQY

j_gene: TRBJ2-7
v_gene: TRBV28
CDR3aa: ASSFGGGLNYEQY

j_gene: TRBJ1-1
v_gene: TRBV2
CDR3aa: ASSETRGRNTEAF

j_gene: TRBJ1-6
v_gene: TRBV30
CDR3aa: AWRTGGTYNSPLH

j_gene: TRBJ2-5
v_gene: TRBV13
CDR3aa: ASSFRQAKTQY

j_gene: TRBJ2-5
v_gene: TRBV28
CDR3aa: ASSLGRRETQY

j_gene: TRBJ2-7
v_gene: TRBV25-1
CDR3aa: ASRSGQGREQY

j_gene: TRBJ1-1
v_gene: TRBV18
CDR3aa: ASSPGANTEAF

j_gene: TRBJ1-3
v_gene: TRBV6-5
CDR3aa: ASSYSGVVSGNTIY

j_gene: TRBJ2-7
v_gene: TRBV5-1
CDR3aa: ASRRDGDEQY

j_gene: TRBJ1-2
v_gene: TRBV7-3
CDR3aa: ASSSTSTGSEGYT

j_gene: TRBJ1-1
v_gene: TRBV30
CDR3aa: AWSVPGHVEAF

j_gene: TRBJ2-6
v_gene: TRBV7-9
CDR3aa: ASSLSESGANVLT

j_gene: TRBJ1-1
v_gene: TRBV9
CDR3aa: ASSVDRSDTEAF

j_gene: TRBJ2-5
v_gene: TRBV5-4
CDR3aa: ASSPRGGTIGETQY

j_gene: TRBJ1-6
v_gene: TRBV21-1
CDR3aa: ASSKARGAVSVNSPLH

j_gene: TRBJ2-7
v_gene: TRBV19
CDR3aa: ASSSGGGTSYEQY

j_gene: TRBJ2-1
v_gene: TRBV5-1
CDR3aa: ASERDYPYNEQF

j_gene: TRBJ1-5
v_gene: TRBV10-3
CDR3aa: AISESRDQPQH

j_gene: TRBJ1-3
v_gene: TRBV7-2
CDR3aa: ASSPEDWVAGNTIY

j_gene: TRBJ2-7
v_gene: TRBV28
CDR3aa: ASSLPQGRYEQY

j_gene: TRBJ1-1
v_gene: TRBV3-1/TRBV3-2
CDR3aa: ASRRQGTEAF

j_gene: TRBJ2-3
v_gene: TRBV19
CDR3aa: ASSIRRTGDADTQY

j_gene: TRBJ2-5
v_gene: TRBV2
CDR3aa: ASTPSGNQETQY

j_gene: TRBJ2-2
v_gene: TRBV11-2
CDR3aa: ASSLTGGGVRTGELF

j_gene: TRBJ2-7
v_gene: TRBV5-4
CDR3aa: ASSGGLADYEQY

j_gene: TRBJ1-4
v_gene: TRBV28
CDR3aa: ASSSGDIREKLF

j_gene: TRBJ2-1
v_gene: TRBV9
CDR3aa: ASSVGLAVDEQF

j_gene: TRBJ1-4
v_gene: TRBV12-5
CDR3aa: ASGIIAGVGEKLF

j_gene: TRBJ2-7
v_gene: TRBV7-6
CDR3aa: ASSRQGSYEQY

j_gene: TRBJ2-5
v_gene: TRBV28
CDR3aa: ATHQETQY

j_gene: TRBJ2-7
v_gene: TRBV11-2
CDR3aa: ASTREVADVLGQY

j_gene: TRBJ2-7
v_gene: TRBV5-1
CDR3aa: ASSPRTSGRAPYEQY

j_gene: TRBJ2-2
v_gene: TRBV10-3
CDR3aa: AIRSGLSNTGELF

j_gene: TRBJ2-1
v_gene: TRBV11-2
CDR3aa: ASSEFLSGRGNEQF

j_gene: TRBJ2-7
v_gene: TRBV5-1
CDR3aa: ASSSQEYEQY

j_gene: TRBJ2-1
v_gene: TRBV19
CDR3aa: ASSPPRQLIANEQF

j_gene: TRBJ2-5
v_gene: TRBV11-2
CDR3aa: ASSLGRLAGGNPQETQY

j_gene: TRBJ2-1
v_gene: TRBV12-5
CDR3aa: ASGLERTSGGFNEQF

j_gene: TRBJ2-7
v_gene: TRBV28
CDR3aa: ASGGRHITYEQY

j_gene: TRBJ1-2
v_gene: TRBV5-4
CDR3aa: ASSTDSNYGYT

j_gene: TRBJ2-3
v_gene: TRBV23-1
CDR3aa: ASSRKSGWADTQY

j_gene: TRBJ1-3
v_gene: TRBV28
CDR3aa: ASSLNPGQGNTIY